One sample yielded the 4 T cell receptor beta chains listed below, sequenced in a study of cytomegalovirus exposure and HLA in healthy donors. The primer mix had 60 Vbeta and 13 Jbeta primers. Profiling relied on immunoSEQ multiplex PCR, and the TCRdb table lists in-frame clones only, not all of them. Of around 150,000 clones in the sample, roughly three quarters are singletons; the top ten hold 4.5% to 5%. Sequencing was carried out using PBMCs. These receptors came from a woman aged 45-60 years in good health and CMV-seronegative.

The chain recombines TRBV10-1 with TRBJ2-3; 9 bases fit TRBD2. Germline V gene data show CDR1 as WNHNN and CDR2 as SYGVQD (reference sequence). J gave up 4 bases and V 3 bases, and 8 bases lay outside the gene matches. The CDR3 extends over 16 amino acids. The CDR3 DNA sequence: TGCGCCAGCAGTGATCTACGAGCGGGGGGAGCAGATACGCAGTATTTT. The encoded protein is CASSDLRAGGADTQYF.

This chain joins TRBV2 and TRBJ2-5, with 10 bases aligning to TRBD1. The J call may be in error: the DNA end matches TRBJ2-7 better. Germline V gene data show CDR1 as SNHLY and CDR2 as FYNNEI. This CDR3 is built from 14 residues. CDR3: CASSGTGVSYEQYF. The CDR3 DNA sequence: TGTGCCAGCAGCGGGACAGGGGTTTCCTACGAGCAGTACTTC.

The chain has TRBV5-4 and TRBJ2-7; 8 nucleotides match TRBD1. The CDR3 is 14 residues long. The V segment lost 0 bases and the J segment 3 bases; nucleotides outside the gene matches: 2. Germline CDR1 reads SGHNT; CDR2 reads YYREEE (reference sequence). The CDR3 bases are TGTGCCAGCAGCTTGGAACAGGGGGGCTACGAGCAGTACTTC. Encoded protein: CASSLEQGGYEQYF.

V usage is TRBV6-5 and J usage is TRBJ1-3; D is undetermined. V lost 0 bases, J lost 4 bases, and 4 bases lay in between. Germline CDR1 reads MNHEY; CDR2 reads SVGAGI. The CDR3 length is 13 residues. CDR3 sequence: CASSYSRGNTIYF. CDR3 in DNA: TGTGCCAGCAGTTACTCGCGGGGAAACACCATATATTTT.